This T cell receptor (beta chain) emerged from a study of PD-L1 blockade in urothelial cancer. Study-level information: Every 3 weeks, patients received intravenous atezolizumab 1,200 mg, beginning 2014. The analyses of blood took place 3 weeks (second dose) and 6 weeks after treatment start.

CDR1 is SGHRS and CDR2 is YFSETQ in the germline V gene. V gave up 2 bases and J gave up 0 bases; unmatched junction bases: 3. The CDR3 is 15 residues long. Each PCR contained spiked-in synthetic TCR analog templates. Assay used: immunoSEQ multiplex PCR; TCRdb lists only in-frame clones, some missing. The sample carries tens of thousands of clones, approximately 87% recorded once. This chain links TRBV5-1 with TRBJ2-3, with 7 bases fitting TRBD1. Specimen: PBMCs, collected around atezolizumab (anti-PD-L1) treatment. This TCR was sampled from a man aged 45-65 years with urothelial cancer. As DNA, the CDR3 is TGCGCCAGCAGCTTCGACAGGGTTAGCACAGATACGCAGTATTTT. Translating gives CASSFDRVSTDTQYF.